This entry describes one T cell receptor (beta chain). Its antigen is currently unknown. The sample belongs to a study of T-cell memory formation after mild COVID-19. The wider study: There were largely donor-specific TCR clusters.

One entry per CDR3 protein, called by TCRdb with MiXCR from the 5' RACE reads. In the table there are hundreds of thousands of distinct CDR3 sequences, around 22% of which are singletons. Germline CDR1 is LGHNA and CDR2 is YNFKEQ. With 0 bases removed from V and 6 bases from J, the gap between germline ends came to 15 bases. The length of the CDR3 is 15 residues. The study's findings and limits: Second-wave clones with a day 37 peak had unconfirmed SARS-CoV-2 specificity.

This sequence originates from an adult woman who had mild COVID-19 (a few samples of this study predate the infection). Cell type and time point are not known. The chain joins TRBV4-2 to TRBJ2-7; the D gene is possibly TRBD2 (5 bases). Sequencing was done on a sample of PBMCs or a T cell subset sorted from them (not recorded which). The CDR3 DNA follows: TGTGCCAGCAGCCAAGATTTACGGACTTTGGGCGAGCAGTACTTC. Translating it yields CASSQDLRTLGEQYF.